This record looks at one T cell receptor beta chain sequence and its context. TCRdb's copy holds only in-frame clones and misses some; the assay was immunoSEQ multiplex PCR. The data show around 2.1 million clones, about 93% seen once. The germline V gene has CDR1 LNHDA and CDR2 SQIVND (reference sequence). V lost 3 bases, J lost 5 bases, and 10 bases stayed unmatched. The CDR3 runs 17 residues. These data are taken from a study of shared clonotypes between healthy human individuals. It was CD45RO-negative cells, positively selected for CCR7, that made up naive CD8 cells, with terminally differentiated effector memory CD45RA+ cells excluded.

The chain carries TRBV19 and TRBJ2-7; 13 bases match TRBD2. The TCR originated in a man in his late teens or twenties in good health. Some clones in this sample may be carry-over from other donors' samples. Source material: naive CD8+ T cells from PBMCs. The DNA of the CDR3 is TGTGCCAGTAGTATCCCATTCAAGGGACTAGCGGGAAACGAGCAGTACTTC. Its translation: CASSIPFKGLAGNEQYF.